These T cell receptor beta chains were read from a single sample in a study of neoadjuvant anti-PD-1 for oral cavity cancer. Libraries were prepared by immunoSEQ multiplex PCR; TCRdb keeps only in-frame clonotypes and omits some of them. Here the sample spans over 6,000 clones, 62% being singletons. The specimen was PBMCs, collected after nivolumab (anti-PD-1) treatment. The receptors stem from a person between 40 and 80 years old with oral cavity squamous cell carcinoma. The CDR3 runs from the conserved cysteine through the conserved F or W. A D gene is named only where the DNA matches it firmly. Only some rows state a clone size, as once, few, many or a class for expanded clones.

v_gene	abundance	j_gene	d_gene	CDR3aa	CDR3nt
TRBV2	once	TRBJ2-3	-	CASITGVGADTQYF	TGTGCCAGCATAACCGGGGTCGGGGCAGATACGCAGTATTTT
TRBV7-2	-	TRBJ1-2	-	CASSLDEGMPHGYTF	TGTGCCAGCAGCTTAGATGAGGGGATGCCTCATGGCTACACCTTC
TRBV27	-	TRBJ1-6	TRBD1	CASSLTGGYVYNSPLHF	TGTGCCAGCAGCCTGACAGGGGGCTACGTCTATAATTCACCCCTCCACTTT
TRBV4-1	few	TRBJ2-2	-	CASSQGSGNTGELFF	TGCGCCAGCAGCCAAGGTAGCGGGAACACCGGGGAGCTGTTTTTT
TRBV15	-	TRBJ1-6	TRBD1	CATSTAQGLRSPLHF	TGTGCCACCAGCACCGCACAGGGGTTACGTTCACCCCTCCACTTT
TRBV5-1	-	TRBJ1-5	-	CASSLGPLGSNQPQHF	TGCGCCAGCAGCTTGGGACCTCTGGGGAGCAATCAGCCCCAGCATTTT
TRBV27	few	TRBJ2-2	-	CASSLRGRDTGELFF	TGTGCCAGCAGCCTAAGGGGCAGGGACACCGGGGAGCTGTTTTTT
TRBV9	-	TRBJ2-1	-	CASSDRGGPYNEQFF	TGTGCCAGCAGCGATAGGGGGGGGCCTTACAATGAGCAGTTCTTC
TRBV15	-	TRBJ2-7	-	CATSRDLGSQKTSYEQYF	TGTGCCACCAGCAGAGATCTTGGGTCACAGAAAACCTCCTACGAGCAGTACTTC
TRBV5-5	-	TRBJ1-1	-	CASSLDQGNTEAFF	TGTGCCAGCAGCTTAGATCAGGGGAACACTGAAGCTTTCTTT
TRBV7-2	few	TRBJ1-5	-	CASSYEGVIRPQHF	TGTGCCAGCAGCTACGAGGGGGTCATTCGTCCCCAGCATTTT
TRBV7-9	-	TRBJ2-1	TRBD1	CASLLGGFYDDEQFF	TGTGCCAGCCTTTTAGGGGGCTTCTATGATGATGAGCAGTTCTTC
TRBV10-3	-	TRBJ2-3	TRBD2	CASGEPSGGADTQYF	TGTGCCTCCGGGGAGCCTAGCGGGGGGGCAGATACGCAGTATTTT
TRBV19	-	TRBJ2-1	TRBD2	CASKRAGGSSSYNEQFF	TGTGCCAGTAAAAGAGCGGGGGGTTCGAGCTCCTACAATGAGCAGTTCTTC
TRBV5-8	few	TRBJ2-7	TRBD2	CASKAGRISSYEQYF	TGTGCCAGCAAAGCGGGACGCATAAGCTCCTACGAGCAGTACTTC
TRBV5-8	-	TRBJ2-6	-	CASSLVLDSGANVLTF	TGTGCCAGCAGCTTGGTTTTGGACTCTGGGGCCAACGTCCTGACTTTC
TRBV18	-	TRBJ1-1	TRBD1	CASSQQGANTEAFF	TGTGCCAGCTCACAACAGGGGGCGAACACTGAAGCTTTCTTT
TRBV19	-	TRBJ2-3	-	CASTGSGAVDTQYF	TGTGCCAGTACGGGATCGGGGGCCGTTGATACGCAGTATTTT
TRBV27	-	TRBJ2-7	TRBD1	CASSLSGQESSYEQYF	TGTGCCAGCAGTTTATCGGGACAGGAGAGCTCCTACGAGCAGTACTTC
TRBV21-1	-	TRBJ2-7	-	CASLLGSAEQYF	TGTGCCAGCTTGCTAGGTTCAGCCGAGCAGTACTTC
TRBV27	few	TRBJ2-3	-	CASILRGSDTQYF	TGTGCCAGCATCCTAAGGGGGTCAGATACGCAGTATTTT
TRBV19	-	TRBJ1-5	-	CASSIRGQPQHF	TGTGCCAGTAGTATTCGCGGGCAGCCCCAGCATTTT
TRBV7-6	-	TRBJ1-3	-	CASSFLDSSGNTIYF	TGTGCCAGCAGCTTCTTGGACAGCTCTGGAAACACCATATATTTT
TRBV4-3	-	TRBJ2-1	-	CASSQDQEAEQFF	TGCGCCAGCAGCCAAGATCAGGAAGCCGAGCAGTTCTTC
TRBV5-1	few	TRBJ2-1	TRBD2	CASSPRLAGEPNNEQFF	TGCGCCAGCAGCCCCAGACTAGCGGGGGAACCTAACAATGAGCAGTTCTTC
TRBV9	-	TRBJ2-3	-	CASSVEGGHSTDTQYF	TGTGCCAGCAGCGTAGAGGGGGGGCACAGCACAGATACGCAGTATTTT
TRBV4-3	-	TRBJ2-7	-	CASSQDRTGPGYEQYF	TGCGCCAGCAGCCAAGATCGAACAGGCCCAGGCTACGAGCAGTACTTC
TRBV4-1	-	TRBJ2-3	-	CASSQDVWDPTDTQYF	TGCGCCAGCAGCCAAGATGTCTGGGACCCCACAGATACGCAGTATTTT
TRBV14	-	TRBJ2-7	TRBD1	CASSSSWTGVYF	TGTGCCAGCAGCTCCTCCTGGACAGGGGTGTACTTC
TRBV5-1	-	TRBJ1-1	-	CASSLSRENTEAFF	TGCGCCAGCAGCTTGTCCAGGGAGAACACTGAAGCTTTCTTT
TRBV7-2	-	TRBJ2-5	TRBD2	CASSLDGGVEETQYF	TGTGCCAGCAGCTTAGACGGGGGGGTCGAAGAGACCCAGTACTTC
TRBV9	-	TRBJ1-4	TRBD1	CASSATGRDNEKLFF	TGTGCCAGCAGCGCGACAGGGAGGGATAATGAAAAACTGTTTTTT
TRBV9	-	TRBJ1-6	TRBD1	CASSFGQGGSPLHF	TGTGCCAGCAGCTTCGGACAGGGTGGGTCACCCCTCCACTTT
TRBV7-9	-	TRBJ2-3	TRBD1	CASSYSGTGLNSDTQYF	TGTGCCAGCAGCTACTCCGGGACAGGGCTTAATTCAGATACGCAGTATTTT
TRBV19	-	TRBJ1-1	TRBD1	CASSTHRGNTEAFF	TGTGCCAGTAGTACCCACAGGGGGAACACTGAAGCTTTCTTT
TRBV5-4	few	TRBJ2-7	-	CASSLGGRDYEQYF	TGTGCCAGCAGCTTGGGGGGACGAGACTACGAGCAGTACTTC
TRBV10-3	-	TRBJ1-4	TRBD1	CAISERAGTVNEKLFF	TGTGCCATCAGTGAGCGGGCTGGGACAGTTAATGAAAAACTGTTTTTT
TRBV5-1	few	TRBJ1-2	-	CASSDDRFGGYTF	TGCGCCAGCAGCGATGATAGGTTCGGCGGCTACACCTTC
TRBV5-1	few	TRBJ2-3	TRBD2	CASSSLTSGGAADTQYF	TGCGCCAGCAGCTCTCTGACTAGCGGGGGGGCCGCTGATACGCAGTATTTT
TRBV5-1	-	TRBJ2-7	TRBD1	CASSPTGEAYEQYF	TGCGCCAGCAGCCCGACAGGGGAGGCCTACGAGCAGTACTTC
TRBV10-2	once	TRBJ2-7	-	CASRITGFANEQYF	TGCGCCAGCAGAATCACAGGGTTCGCCAACGAGCAGTACTTC
TRBV6-1	-	TRBJ1-5	TRBD1	CASRGQGGNQPQHF	TGTGCCAGCAGGGGACAGGGCGGCAATCAGCCCCAGCATTTT
TRBV5-4	few	TRBJ2-2	TRBD2	CASSLGVAGAHTGELFF	TGTGCCAGCAGCTTGGGGGTAGCGGGGGCCCACACCGGGGAGCTGTTTTTT
TRBV4-3	-	TRBJ2-5	TRBD2	CASSRGTSEVETQYF	TGCGCCAGCAGCCGAGGGACTAGCGAGGTGGAGACCCAGTACTTC
TRBV11-2	-	TRBJ2-7	TRBD1	CASSLLLGQGSYEQYF	TGTGCCAGCAGCCTCCTCCTGGGACAGGGTTCCTACGAGCAGTACTTC